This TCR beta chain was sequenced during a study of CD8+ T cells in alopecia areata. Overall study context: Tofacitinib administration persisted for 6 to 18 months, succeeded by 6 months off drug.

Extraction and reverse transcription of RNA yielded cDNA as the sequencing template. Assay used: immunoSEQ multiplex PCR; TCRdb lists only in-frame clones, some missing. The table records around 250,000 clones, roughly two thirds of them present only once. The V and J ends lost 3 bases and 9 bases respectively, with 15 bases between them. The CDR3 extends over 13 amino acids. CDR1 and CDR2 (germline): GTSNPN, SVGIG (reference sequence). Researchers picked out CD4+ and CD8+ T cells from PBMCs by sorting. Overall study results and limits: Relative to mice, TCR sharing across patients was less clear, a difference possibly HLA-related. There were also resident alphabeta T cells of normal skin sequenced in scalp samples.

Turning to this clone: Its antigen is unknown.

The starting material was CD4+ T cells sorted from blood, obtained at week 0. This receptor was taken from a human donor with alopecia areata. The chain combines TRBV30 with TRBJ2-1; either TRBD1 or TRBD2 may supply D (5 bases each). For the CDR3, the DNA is TGTGCCTGGAGCGGATATACCGGGACTGAGCAGTTCTTC. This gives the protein CAWSGYTGTEQFF. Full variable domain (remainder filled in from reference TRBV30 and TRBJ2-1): SQTIHQWPATLVQPVGSPLSLECTVEGTSNPNLYWYRQAAGRGLQLLFYSVGIGQISSEVPQNLSASRPQDRQFILSSKKLLLSDSGFYLCAWSGYTGTEQFFGPGTRLTVL.